These 21 T cell receptor beta chains were sequenced from one sample in a study of T-cell reconstitution after alpha-beta-depleted transplantation in children. Researchers prepared the TCRbeta library using unique molecular identifiers, the study reports. TCRdb redid the calling of the PCR reads with MiXCR, one entry per CDR3 protein. Of a few hundred thousand distinct CDR3 sequences in the sample, under 13% are singletons; the top ten hold roughly 5.5%. Sample: PBMCs from the stem cell graft donor, taken from the stem cell graft. Source of these receptors: a human donor who donated a stem cell graft to a child with acute myeloid leukemia.

In this sample, this clonotype turned up a few times. An end of the junction does not agree with germline; a read error may underlie this. This chain links TRBV7-7 with TRBJ2-2, with D possibly being TRBD2 (5 bases). The CDR3 runs 18 residues. The germline V gene encodes CDR1 SSHAT and CDR2 FNYEAQ (reference sequence). This CDR3 reads CASSLAPGFETNTGELFF. The CDR3 DNA sequence: TGTGCTAGCAGCTTAGCGCCCGGTTTCGAAACGAACACCGGGGAGCTGTTTTTT.

This clonotype was counted a few times. The chain joins TRBV25-1 to TRBJ2-5, with 13 bases fitting TRBD2. Germline-derived CDR1 and CDR2 are MGHDK and SYGVNS. V dropped 10 bases and J dropped 5; count of bases not matched to a gene: 7. CDR3 size: 14 residues. This CDR3 reads CATGGLAGFETQYF. The CDR3 DNA sequence: TGTGCCACCGGGGGACTAGCGGGATTTGAGACCCAGTACTTC.

This clonotype appeared many times. V is TRBV20-1 and J is TRBJ2-3, with TRBD2 matching over 8 bases. V lost 3 bases to trimming and J lost 6 bases; unmatched junction nucleotides: 5. The CDR3 runs to 13 residues. CDR1 and CDR2 (germline): DFQATT, SNEGSKA (reference sequence). This chain's CDR3 is CSASPASGDTQYF. The CDR3 DNA sequence: TGCAGTGCTAGTCCGGCTAGCGGGGATACGCAGTATTTT.

The chain carries TRBV5-5 and TRBJ1-1; TRBD1 matches 9 bases. Germline V CDR1 and CDR2: SGHKS, YYEKEE (reference sequence). CDR3 length: 15 residues. Germline trimming cut 7 bases from V and 7 bases from J; bases unmatched to any gene: 14. CDR3 DNA: TGTGCCAGCCTACCCGGAACAGGGGGCGGCGGTGAAGCTTTCTTT. It specifies CASLPGTGGGGEAFF.

The chain combines TRBV18 with TRBJ2-5; TRBD2 might be the D (5 bases). The CDR3 is 16 residues long. V dropped 0 bases and J dropped 5 bases, with 16 bases sitting between them. The germline gives CDR1 KGHSH, CDR2 LQKENI. CDR3 region: CASSPPGGRPHETQYF. The DNA for the CDR3 is TGTGCCAGCTCACCACCTGGAGGTCGTCCCCATGAGACCCAGTACTTC.

The CDR3 nucleotides are TGTGCCAGCAGCTTAATCCTAGCCTTATCTCAAGAGACCCAGTACTTC. Translated, it gives CASSLILALSQETQYF. The chain is built from TRBV7-9 and TRBJ2-5; weak D call: TRBD2 (5 bases). CDR3 size: 16 residues. Germline CDR1 reads SEHNR; CDR2 reads FQNEAQ (reference sequence). Trimming stripped 2 bases from V and 2 bases from J, with 15 bases between.

This clonotype showed up many times. V and J are TRBV12-3 or TRBV12-4 and TRBJ2-4; 7 bases are a match to TRBD1. There are 16 residues in the CDR3. V dropped 4 bases and J dropped 2; count of bases not matched to a gene: 8. CDR3 in DNA: TGTGCCAGCAGTTATCGACAGGGAGTAACCAAAAACATTCAGTACTTC. The encoded protein is CASSYRQGVTKNIQYF.

This clonotype has only a few counts. This sequence joins TRBV18 and TRBJ2-6, with 7 bases matching TRBD1. V dropped 2 bases and J dropped 0; count of bases not matched to a gene: 7. Per the germline V gene, CDR1 is KGHSH and CDR2 is LQKENI. CDR3 size: 18 residues. The CDR3 loop reads CASSPYDREFSGANVLTF. CDR3 DNA: TGTGCCAGCTCACCATACGACAGGGAGTTCTCTGGGGCCAACGTCCTGACTTTC.

Ten or more counts support this clonotype. The chain carries TRBV12-3 or TRBV12-4 and TRBJ2-7, with D perhaps matching TRBD2 (5 bases). Trimming cost V 5 bases and J 5 bases, with 10 bases left between them. CDR3 length: 12 residues. The CDR3 DNA reads TGTGCCAGCAGTCGTACTAGAGACGAGCAGTACTTC. Amino acids: CASSRTRDEQYF.

This clonotype was detected only a few times. The chain carries TRBV20-1 and TRBJ2-3, with a possible D match to TRBD2 (6 bases). Germline CDR1 is DFQATT and CDR2 is SNEGSKA (reference sequence). There are 18 residues in the CDR3. V lost 0 bases and J 4 bases, leaving 23 bases between the germline ends. CDR3 region: CSARDWGESPRTSDTQYF. In DNA, the CDR3 is TGCAGTGCTAGAGATTGGGGGGAGAGTCCCCGCACATCAGATACGCAGTATTTT.

The chain is built from TRBV20-1 and TRBJ2-2; D is possibly TRBD1 (6 bases). Germline CDR1 and CDR2: DFQATT and SNEGSKA (reference sequence). The CDR3 loop spans 14 amino acids. Trimming removed 5 bases at V and 4 bases at J, with 14 bases between. The CDR3 DNA reads as TGCAGTGCTTCCAAGCCAGGGGCCACCGGGGAGCTGTTTTTT. It encodes CSASKPGATGELFF.

This rearrangement joins TRBV7-2 to TRBJ1-1; TRBD1 agrees at 8 bases. The CDR3 runs to 15 residues. Trimming at V came to 6 bases and at J to 1 base, leaving 7 bases not matched to a gene. CDR1 is SGHTA and CDR2 is FQGNSA in the germline V gene. The CDR3 region is CASRRNGQGNTEAFF. The CDR3 coding sequence is TGTGCCAGCAGGCGCAACGGACAGGGGAACACTGAAGCTTTCTTT.

In this sample, this clonotype turned up a few times. The genes are TRBV6-2 or TRBV6-3 and TRBJ2-1; D is possibly TRBD1 or TRBD2 (5 bases each). Germline CDR1 MNHEY, CDR2 SVGEGT. Trimming removed 4 bases from V and 8 bases from J, with 21 bases in between. The CDR3 has 16 amino acids. The CDR3, as DNA: TGTGCCAGCAGTTGGGGGTCGACATCACACCGGGATGAGCAGTTCTTC. Translation: CASSWGSTSHRDEQFF.

This clonotype was found many times. This rearrangement joins TRBV12-3 or TRBV12-4 to TRBJ2-5, with TRBD1 matching 7 bases. V shed 5 bases, J shed 5 bases, and the junction held 8 bases outside the gene matches. There are 14 residues in the CDR3. CDR3 loop: CASSRNRGGETQYF. The CDR3 region has the DNA TGTGCCAGCAGTCGCAACAGGGGCGGGGAGACCCAGTACTTC.

The chain recombines TRBV6-5 with TRBJ2-3; perhaps TRBD2 as D (5 bases). The V gene lost 0 bases and the J gene lost 0 bases, with 16 bases spanning the gap. Germline-derived CDR1 and CDR2 are MNHEY and SVGAGI. The CDR3 has 18 residues. The CDR3 DNA is TGTGCCAGCAGTTACTCGGGCCCGGGGTCGAGGAGCACAGATACGCAGTATTTT. Its translation is CASSYSGPGSRSTDTQYF.

In its sample, this clonotype was seen a few times. The V gene is TRBV10-3, the J gene TRBJ2-5; possibly TRBD1 for D (6 bases). V lost 4 bases and J lost 4, with 13 bases in between. This CDR3 region has 14 residues. The germline V gene encodes CDR1 ENHRY and CDR2 SYGVKD. In DNA, the CDR3 is TGTGCCATCAGTGTAGCAGGGGATGGAGAGACCCAGTACTTC. This codes for CAISVAGDGETQYF.

The chain joins TRBV12-3 or TRBV12-4 to TRBJ2-1, with D perhaps TRBD2 (5 bases). The V gene lost 5 bases and the J gene lost 0 bases, with 11 bases spanning the gap. The CDR3 covers 15 residues. Here the CDR3 DNA reads TGTGCCAGCAGTGTCCTTGGGAGCTCCTACAATGAGCAGTTCTTC. Translating gives CASSVLGSSYNEQFF.

There are many counts of this clonotype. The chain links TRBV4-1 to TRBJ2-7; TRBD1 matches 7 bases. The V and J ends lost 0 bases and 3 bases, in that order; junction bases with no gene match: 11. The germline gives CDR1 MGHRA, CDR2 YSYEKL. The CDR3 consists of 17 residues. For the CDR3, the DNA is TGCGCCAGCAGCCAAGATCCCGCAGGGGGAAATTACTACGAGCAGTACGTC. Amino acid sequence: CASSQDPAGGNYYEQYV.

This chain uses TRBV12-5 with TRBJ2-1; no reliable D call. In germline, CDR1 is LGHNT, CDR2 FRNRAP. CDR3 size: 14 residues. The V and J ends lost 5 bases and 4 bases respectively, with 12 bases between them. The CDR3 spells CASGPRTTYNEQFF. The CDR3, as DNA: TGTGCTAGTGGTCCCCGTACAACATACAATGAGCAGTTCTTC.

This clonotype has just a few counts. The rearrangement joins TRBV6-1 to TRBJ1-1; D not resolved. Trimming took off 2 bases at V and 11 bases at J, with 9 bases between the two ends. Germline assignment: CDR1 MNHNS and CDR2 SASEGT. The CDR3 covers 11 residues. CDR3 nucleotides: TGTGCCAGCAGTGAACTCGAATGGGCTTTCTTT. Its translation is CASSELEWAFF.

The J gene is TRBJ1-3, the V gene TRBV7-2, with TRBD1 identical over 10 bases. V trimming: 4 bases; J trimming: 4 bases; junction bases outside the gene matches: 4. The V gene's germline CDR1 is SGHTA and CDR2 FQGNSA. The CDR3 extends over 15 amino acids. CDR3 region: CASSSRQGAGNTIYF. CDR3 DNA sequence: TGTGCCAGCAGCTCACGACAGGGGGCGGGAAACACCATATATTTT.